Sequencing of this TCR beta chain was carried out in a study of a mutant IDH1 vaccine in newly diagnosed glioma (dated by TCRdb to the early 2020s). Turning to the overall study: Of the 32 patients who were treated, around 60% were male and about 40% were female, and the mean age was about 40 years. Before enrollment, most patients had been given radiochemotherapy with temozolomide as standard therapy, while the rest had received either radiotherapy alone or temozolomide alone. Six visits were used for peripheral blood collection: V03 (baseline), V05, V07, V10, V12 and V13. For exploratory analyses, longitudinal TCRB deep sequencing was carried out in about two dozen treated patients wherever samples were available. What the research found in general, with its limitations: According to the authors, sample limitations meant that analyses of patient blood samples could not be reproduced. Immune responses induced by the vaccine were seen in 90% to 95% of patients across multiple MHC alleles. Pseudoprogression seemed to be unrelated to changes in the top peripheral T cell clonotypes found by TCRB sequencing. Selection of PBMC samples for TCRB deep sequencing was based on availability.

The method was the immunoSEQ multiplex PCR assay. Following the manufacturer's protocol, the hsTCRB Kit was used to amplify rearranged TCR beta chain sequences. TCRB libraries were sequenced on an Illumina MiSeq. As for the authors' bioinformatics: Demultiplexing, trimming and gene mapping were performed with the kit vendor's proprietary platform. TCRdb provides this immuneACCESS table in a form limited to in-frame rearrangements. Some clones are lacking; in checked studies, under half of them reflect an unresolved V gene, and why the rest are absent is not known. The DNA gave D and trimming, while V, J and clone size come from that table. The table for this sample lists some 95,000 clones; about 82% of them were counted only once. The ten largest make up over 6.5% of the sample. This clone was detected a few times. It lacks a known antigen. No base quality values were provided; no much bigger clone lies one nucleotide off.

This specimen's time point label, interpreted: baseline, week 1 (first vaccination visit). The treatment or condition label, read with the paper, signifies: pre-vaccination baseline after standard-of-care therapy. The donors had newly diagnosed IDH1-mutant astrocytomas of WHO grade 3 or 4 that showed loss of nuclear ATRX. The samples were drawn from NOA16, a multicentre, single-arm, open-label phase I trial in Germany that tested a mutant IDH1 peptide vaccine in humans for the first time. Visit V03 blood draws served as the baseline sample for immunogenicity testing. Genomic DNA for TCRB sequencing was extracted from EDTA blood using the DNeasy Blood and Tissue Kit. Counted from cysteine to phenylalanine, this CDR3 has 15 amino acids. Of all the DNA, just the CDR3 is kept, 45 bases in frame from base 1. V sheds 2 bases and J sheds 8 bases, leaving 16 bases between their ends. Sequences KGHSH (CDR1) and LQKENI (CDR2) are obtained from the germline V gene.

This material consisted of PBMCs, taken from a glioma patient treated with radiotherapy, temozolomide or both. The TCR sequence derives from a man aged 40-49 years with glioma. This chain is built from TRBV18 and TRBJ2-1, with a tentative D call of TRBD1 or TRBD2, each matching 6 bases. DNA sequence: TGTGCCAGCTCACCAAGGTTCCCAGGGGAGGATGAGCAGTTCTTC. Translated, it reads CASSPRFPGEDEQFF. The reference TRBV18 and TRBJ2-1 proteins fill in what lies around the CDR3, so the full variable domain reads NAGVMQNPRHLVRRRGQEARLRCSPMKGHSHVYWYRQLPEEGLKFMVYLQKENIIDESGMPKERFSAEFPKEGPSILRIQQVVRGDSAAYFCASSPRFPGEDEQFFGPGTRLTVL.